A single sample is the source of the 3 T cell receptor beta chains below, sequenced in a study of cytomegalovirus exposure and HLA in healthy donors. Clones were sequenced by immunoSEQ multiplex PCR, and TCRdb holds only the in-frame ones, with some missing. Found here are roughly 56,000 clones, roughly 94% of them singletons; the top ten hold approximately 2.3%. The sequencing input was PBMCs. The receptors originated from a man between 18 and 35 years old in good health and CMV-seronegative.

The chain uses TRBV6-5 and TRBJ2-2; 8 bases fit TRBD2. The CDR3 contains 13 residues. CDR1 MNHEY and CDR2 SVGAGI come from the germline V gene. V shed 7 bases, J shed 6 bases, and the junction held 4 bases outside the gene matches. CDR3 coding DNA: TGTGCCAGCATCGGGCGGGAGGCCGGGGAGCTGTTTTTT. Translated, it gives CASIGREAGELFF.

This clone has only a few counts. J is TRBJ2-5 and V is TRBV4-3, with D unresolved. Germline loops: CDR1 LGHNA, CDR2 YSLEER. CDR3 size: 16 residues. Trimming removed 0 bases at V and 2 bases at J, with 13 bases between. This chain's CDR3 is CASSQEGYPTQETQYF. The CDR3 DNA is TGCGCCAGCAGCCAAGAGGGCTACCCAACACAAGAGACCCAGTACTTC.

The DNA for the CDR3 is TGTGCCAGCAGTGGGGACATCCTAAACACTGAAGCTTTCTTT. Translation gives CASSGDILNTEAFF. The chain combines TRBV2 with TRBJ1-1; D perhaps matches TRBD1 (6 bases). Trimming took 4 bases from V and 2 from J, leaving 11 bases between them. The germline V gene has CDR1 SNHLY and CDR2 FYNNEI. The CDR3 length is 14 residues.